A single sample is the source of the 7 T cell receptor beta chains below, sequenced in a study of blood T cell repertoires in COVID-19. Clones were sequenced by immunoSEQ multiplex PCR, and TCRdb holds only the in-frame ones, with some missing. The table includes about 180,000 clones, 80% to 90% detected once. Sample: peripheral blood. Receptors were obtained from a human donor with active or convalescent COVID-19. The donor label of this sample is uncertain.

This sequence joins TRBV9 and TRBJ2-1; 9 bases match TRBD2. The CDR3 is 15 amino acids. Trimming removed 1 base from V and 6 bases from J; junction bases left unmatched: 5. Per germline, CDR1 SGDLS and CDR2 YYNGEE. The DNA of the CDR3 is TGTGCCAGCAGCGTATTGAGTAGCGGGAGCAATGAGCAGTTCTTC. Its protein is CASSVLSSGSNEQFF.

The rearrangement links TRBV24-1 to TRBJ2-1, with a possible D match to TRBD1 (6 bases). V was pared by 5 bases and J by 9 bases, with 13 bases between. Germline V gene lookup returns CDR1 KGHDR and CDR2 SFDVKD. The CDR3 is 13 residues long. The CDR3 sequence is CATSGQQGTEQFF. The CDR3 coding sequence is TGTGCCACCAGTGGTCAACAGGGCACTGAGCAGTTCTTC.

CDR3: CASSPGQGGIAGMGEQYF. The CDR3 nucleotides read TGTGCCAGCTCGCCGGGACAGGGGGGGATAGCGGGAATGGGCGAGCAGTACTTC. The chain links TRBV9 to TRBJ2-7; 11 positions agree with TRBD1. CDR3 length equals 18 residues. V shed 7 bases and J 6 bases; nucleotides not matched to a gene: 21. Looked up from germline, CDR1 is SGDLS and CDR2 is YYNGEE.

This clone was seen just once. This sequence joins TRBV5-1 and TRBJ1-4; D might be TRBD1 (5 bases). This CDR3 is 15 amino acids long. Trimming pared 0 bases from V and 5 bases from J, leaving 11 bases between. CDR1 and CDR2 from the germline V gene are SGHRS and YFSETQ. For the CDR3, the DNA is TGCGCCAGCAGCTTGGGGCGGGGCAAAAATGAAAAACTGTTTTTT. This encodes CASSLGRGKNEKLFF.

J is TRBJ2-2 and V is TRBV2; weak D call: TRBD2 (5 bases). Trimming took 6 bases from V and 8 from J, leaving 13 bases between them. CDR1 SNHLY and CDR2 FYNNEI come from the germline V gene. The CDR3 is made up of 13 amino acids. The CDR3 loop is CASSRLTSGELFF. CDR3 bases: TGTGCCAGCAGCAGACTAACCTCGGGGGAGCTGTTTTTT.

The gene calls are TRBV5-5 and TRBJ2-2; D gene ambiguous. The CDR3 contains 14 residues. Germline loops: CDR1 SGHKS, CDR2 YYEKEE (reference sequence). Trimming removed 2 bases from V and 1 base from J, with 6 bases in between. CDR3 loop: CASSFGWNTGELFF. The DNA for the CDR3 is TGTGCCAGCAGCTTCGGGTGGAACACCGGGGAGCTGTTTTTT.

The rearrangement joins TRBV6-5 to TRBJ1-5; D is ambiguous. V dropped 2 bases and J dropped 0 bases, with 8 bases sitting between them. Per the germline V gene, CDR1 is MNHEY and CDR2 is SVGAGI. The CDR3 totals 15 residues. The CDR3 loop is CASSYGLNSNQPQHF. CDR3 DNA: TGTGCCAGCAGTTACGGACTGAATAGCAATCAGCCCCAGCATTTT.